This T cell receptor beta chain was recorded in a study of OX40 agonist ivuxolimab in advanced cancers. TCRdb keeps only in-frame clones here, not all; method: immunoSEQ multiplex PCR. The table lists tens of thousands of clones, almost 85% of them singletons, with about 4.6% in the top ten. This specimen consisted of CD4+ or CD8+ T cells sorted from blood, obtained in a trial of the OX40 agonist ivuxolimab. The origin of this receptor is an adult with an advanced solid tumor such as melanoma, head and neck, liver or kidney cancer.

The CDR3 sequence: CASSIGGQLFYEQYF. The CDR3 region has the DNA TGTGCCAGCAGCATCGGGGGGCAGCTCTTCTACGAGCAGTACTTC. The chain links TRBV11-3 to TRBJ2-7; D may be TRBD2 (7 bases). The V end lost 5 bases, the J end lost 3 bases, and 17 bases lay between the germline ends. In germline, CDR1 is SGHNT, CDR2 YENEEA. The CDR3 has 15 residues. Based on the CDR3 plus reference TRBV11-3 and TRBJ2-7, the full variable domain is EAGVVQSPRYKIIEKKQPVAFWCNPISGHNTLYWYLQNLGQGPELLIRYENEEAVDDSQLPKDRFSAERLKGVDSTLKIQPAELGDSAVYLCASSIGGQLFYEQYFGPGTRLTVT.